This T cell receptor beta chain was documented in a study of beta chain features in type 1 diabetes. This clone was detected a few times. The antigen remains undetermined. The germline gives CDR1 SGHRS, CDR2 YFSETQ. The CDR3 covers 15 residues. The V end was cut by 2 bases, the J end by 4 bases, with 16 bases between. Every bit of the isolated RNA underwent reverse transcription, so sequencing read expressed TCRB transcripts. Around 4 million reads per sample were averaged for naive, central memory and regulatory samples. Only in-frame clones appear in the TCRdb table, and some are missing; sequencing was by immunoSEQ multiplex PCR. This table holds approximately 150,000 clones, about 13% found once. Regarding the study as a whole: TCRB CDR3s were moderately but significantly shorter in Type 1 diabetes patients in all four CD4+ subsets. A definitive answer on HLA type influencing TCRB rearrangement was not reached here.

This chain links TRBV5-1 with TRBJ2-7; D assignment may be TRBD1 or TRBD2 (5 bases each). The sample taken for sequencing was central memory CD4+ T cells from blood. The clonotype originates from a man aged 18 to 30 with type 1 diabetes. CDR3 amino acids: CASSFDEGRVYEQYF. The CDR3 bases are TGCGCCAGCAGCTTTGATGAGGGCAGGGTTTACGAGCAGTACTTC.